Following are 24 T cell receptor beta chains from one sample sequenced in a study of T cells in Graves' hyperthyroidism and ophthalmopathy. RNA transcripts yielded amplified TCR beta CDR3 regions. The HTBI primer set served for first-round RT-PCR of the TCR CDR3. From the multiplex PCR reads, TCRdb called clonotypes with MiXCR, one entry per CDR3 protein. Of around 560,000 distinct CDR3 sequences in the sample, 16% were seen once. The sample comprised blood. These receptors were collected from a woman under 30 with Graves' hyperthyroidism.

V gene TRBV9 combines with J gene TRBJ1-2; D is undetermined. This CDR3 is built from 13 residues. The germline V gene has CDR1 SGDLS and CDR2 YYNGEE. V was pared by 1 base and J by 7 bases, with 11 bases between. The CDR3 bases are TGTGCCAGCAGCGTATCGGGGTCCGGTGGCTACACCTTC. As protein: CASSVSGSGGYTF.

This clonotype was seen more than once but under ten times. The CDR3 protein is CASSLEGELDNEQFF. In DNA form, the CDR3 reads TGTGCCAGCAGCCTCGAGGGGGAACTTGACAATGAGCAGTTCTTC. This chain links TRBV3-1 with TRBJ2-1; tentatively, D is TRBD1 (6 bases). CDR1 and CDR2 (germline): LGHDT, YNNKEL (reference sequence). Between the trimmed V and J ends, which lost 4 bases and 5 bases, there was a span of 15 bases. This CDR3 comprises 15 residues.

This clonotype has ten or more counts. The chain uses TRBV5-8 and TRBJ2-5; D may be TRBD1 (6 bases). The CDR3 length is 20 residues. The germline gives CDR1 SGHTS, CDR2 YDEGEE. V lost 0 bases and J lost 2, with 26 bases in between. DNA for the CDR3: TGTGCCAGCAGCTTGGCTAGGGGGTCGGATCCCAAAACCGAACAAGAGACCCAGTACTTC. It codes for CASSLARGSDPKTEQETQYF.

The table lists this clonotype with many counts. The chain joins TRBV20-1 to TRBJ1-5; possibly TRBD1 for D (6 bases). Germline-derived CDR1 and CDR2 are DFQATT and SNEGSKA (reference sequence). V was shortened by 4 bases and J by 0 bases, with 13 bases between the two germline ends. The CDR3 covers 15 residues. The CDR3 here is CSATTQGLSNQPQHF. Here the CDR3 DNA reads TGCAGTGCTACTACACAGGGACTTAGCAATCAGCCCCAGCATTTT.

There are many counts of this clonotype. The germline gene is not matched at one end of the junction; a read error may be the cause. The rearrangement joins TRBV5-1 to TRBJ2-1; unclear D gene. Germline loops: CDR1 SGHRS, CDR2 YFSETQ. The CDR3 loop spans 13 amino acids. The CDR3 reads CASSLDPYTEQFF. The CDR3 region has the DNA TGCGCCAGCAGCTTAGATCCTTACACTGAGCAGTTCTTC.

The gene calls are TRBV7-9 and TRBJ2-7; 7 bases fit TRBD2. Losses at the gene ends were 5 bases for V and 0 bases for J; bases not matched to a gene: 7. Germline V gene lookup returns CDR1 SEHNR and CDR2 FQNEAQ (reference sequence). This CDR3 is built from 15 residues. CDR3 bases: TGTGCCAGCAGCAACACCGGGACTAACTCCTACGAGCAGTACTTC. This sequence encodes CASSNTGTNSYEQYF. The whole variable domain, filled in from reference TRBV7-9 and TRBJ2-7, reads DTGVSQNPRHKITKRGQNVTFRCDPISEHNRLYWYRQTLGQGPEFLTYFQNEAQLEKSRLLSDRFSAERPKGSFSTLEIQRTEQGDSAMYLCASSNTGTNSYEQYFGPGTRLTVT.

The V call is TRBV19, the J call TRBJ2-7; D remains unclear. The V and J ends lost 3 bases and 6 bases respectively, with 15 bases between them. CDR1 and CDR2 (germline): LNHDA, SQIVND (reference sequence). This CDR3 contains 14 residues. The CDR3 coding sequence is TGTGCCAGTAGTATGGACGGGCGGAGACCCGAGCAGTACTTC. Its translation: CASSMDGRRPEQYF.

There are many counts of this clonotype. The chain joins TRBV11-2 to TRBJ2-2; D may be TRBD1 (6 bases). The CDR3 is made up of 14 amino acids. Per the germline V gene, CDR1 is SGHAT and CDR2 is FQNNGV. Deletions cut 4 bases from V and 8 bases from J, with 14 bases between. In nucleotides, the CDR3 is TGTGCCAGCAGCTCCGTCAGGGGTGGGGGGGAGCTGTTTTTT. Residues: CASSSVRGGGELFF. The full variable domain, rest sourced from reference TRBV11-2 and TRBJ2-2, is EAGVAQSPRYKIIEKRQSVAFWCNPISGHATLYWYQQILGQGPKLLIQFQNNGVVDDSQLPKDRFSAERLKGVDSTLKIQPAKLEDSAVYLCASSSVRGGGELFFGEGSRLTVL.

V is TRBV9 and J is TRBJ2-7; 10 bases fit TRBD1. The CDR3 totals 14 residues. With V trimmed by 0 bases and J by 3 bases, 0 bases remained unmatched. Germline CDR1 SGDLS, CDR2 YYNGEE. CDR3 DNA: TGTGCCAGCAGCGTAGGGGACAGGGGCTACGAGCAGTACTTC. Its translation: CASSVGDRGYEQYF.

This chain joins TRBV5-1 and TRBJ1-5; 9 bases agree with TRBD1. The CDR3 extends over 13 amino acids. The V segment lost 4 bases and the J segment 6 bases; nucleotides outside the gene matches: 2. In germline, CDR1 is SGHRS, CDR2 YFSETQ. The CDR3 reads CASSPGQGQPQHF. Here the CDR3 DNA reads TGCGCCAGCAGCCCGGGACAGGGTCAGCCCCAGCATTTT.

This clonotype occurred many times. As DNA, the CDR3 is TGTGCCAGCAGCACTGACAGGGAAATTCAGTACTTC. It codes for CASSTDREIQYF. This chain joins TRBV28 and TRBJ2-4, with TRBD1 matching 7 bases. J was trimmed by 10 bases and V by 6 bases; bases with no gene match: 6. Germline V gene lookup returns CDR1 MDHEN and CDR2 SYDVKM. The CDR3 runs to 12 residues.

The chain has TRBV6-1 and TRBJ2-3, with TRBD2 matching over 8 bases. Germline V lookup: CDR1 MNHNS, CDR2 SASEGT. Trimming at V came to 3 bases and at J to 0 bases, leaving 5 bases not matched to a gene. This CDR3 spans 16 amino acids. CDR3 nucleotide sequence: TGTGCCAGCAGTGATTCAGCGGGGGTGAGCACAGATACGCAGTATTTT. This gives the protein CASSDSAGVSTDTQYF.

The V and J genes are TRBV10-3 and TRBJ1-1; 8 bases align to TRBD1. Germline values: CDR1 ENHRY, CDR2 SYGVKD. With V trimmed by 6 bases and J by 4 bases, 7 bases remained unmatched. CDR3 length: 14 amino acids. This CDR3 reads CAIRAGTGSTEAFF. CDR3 sequence (DNA): TGTGCCATCAGAGCCGGGACAGGTTCCACTGAAGCTTTCTTT.

This clonotype was observed many times. The chain joins TRBV5-1 to TRBJ2-1, with D tentatively TRBD1 or TRBD2 (6 bases each). V was trimmed by 0 bases and J by 3 bases, leaving 10 bases between them. There are 15 residues in the CDR3. CDR1 is SGHRS and CDR2 is YFSETQ in the germline V gene. DNA for the CDR3: TGCGCCAGCAGCTTGGGGGGGGCTTACTACAATGAGCAGTTCTTC. This codes for CASSLGGAYYNEQFF.

Details on this clonotype: The conserved final phenylalanine or tryptophan is absent from the CDR3, which likely points to a read error. The chain uses TRBV27 and TRBJ1-1; D possibly corresponds to TRBD1 (6 bases). The CDR3 has 14 amino acids. V lost 4 bases to trimming and J lost 5 bases, with 14 bases between them. Germline CDR1 and CDR2: MNHEY and SMNVEV (reference sequence). The CDR3, as DNA: TGTGCCAGCAGTTGGACAGCGGGTCGGACTGAAGCTTTCCTT. It codes for CASSWTAGRTEAFL.

This sequence joins TRBV29-1 and TRBJ2-3, with 9 bases identical to TRBD2. This CDR3 has 15 amino acids. Germline lookup yields CDR1 SQVTM and CDR2 ANQGSEA. J was trimmed by 0 bases and V by 1 base; bases with no gene match: 2. In nucleotides, the CDR3 is TGCAGCGTTGAAGCCAGCGGGAGGAGCACAGATACGCAGTATTTT. It encodes CSVEASGRSTDTQYF.

A few counts support this clonotype. The CDR3, as DNA: TGTGCTAGTGGTCCTAGGACAGGGAAGGGCCTAGAAGAGCAGTACTTC. It translates to CASGPRTGKGLEEQYF. V is TRBV12-5 and J is TRBJ2-7, with 8 bases fitting TRBD1. The J segment lost 7 bases and the V segment lost 5 bases, leaving 16 bases of the junction unmatched. This CDR3 has 16 amino acids. Germline loops: CDR1 LGHNT, CDR2 FRNRAP.

The rearrangement joins TRBV20-1 to TRBJ1-4; D may be TRBD1 (5 bases). The V gene lost 2 bases and the J gene lost 3 bases, with 13 bases spanning the gap. Germline assignment: CDR1 DFQATT and CDR2 SNEGSKA (reference sequence). The CDR3 sequence is 15 residues long. In nucleotides, the CDR3 is TGCAGTGCTAGAATCTCGGGGGGAGCTAATGAAAAACTGTTTTTT. It codes for CSARISGGANEKLFF.

The rearrangement joins TRBV7-2 to TRBJ1-6, with 7 bases lining up with TRBD1. Germline V gene lookup returns CDR1 SGHTA and CDR2 FQGNSA. The junction had 11 bases not matched to a gene; V was cut back by 2 bases and J by 16 bases. The CDR3 contains 14 residues. The chain's CDR3 is CASSLYRSGQLLHF. Here the CDR3 DNA reads TGTGCCAGCAGCTTATACCGATCGGGACAGCTACTCCACTTT. The variable domain in full, completed from reference TRBV7-2 and TRBJ1-6, reads GAGVSQSPSNKVTEKGKDVELRCDPISGHTALYWYRQSLGQGLEFLIYFQGNSAPDKSGLPSDRFSAERTGGSVSTLTIQRTQQEDSAVYLCASSLYRSGQLLHFGNGTRLTVT.

This clonotype showed up just a few times. The V gene is TRBV28, the J gene TRBJ1-5, with a possible D match to TRBD1 (5 bases). The CDR3 covers 12 residues. Germline CDR1 MDHEN, CDR2 SYDVKM. Trimming left V 6 bases short and J 4 bases short, with 7 bases between. In nucleotides, the CDR3 is TGTGCCAGCAGCGGGGCTAATCAGCCCCAGCATTTT. This encodes CASSGANQPQHF.

V gene TRBV6-1 combines with J gene TRBJ2-3; D might be TRBD1 (7 bases). V was shortened by 6 bases and J by 3 bases, with 19 bases between the two germline ends. The CDR3 extends over 16 amino acids. Germline V gene sequence: CDR1 MNHNS, CDR2 SASEGT. For the CDR3, the DNA is TGTGCCAGCAGAACCAGGGGGGTCGTTAGTACAGATACGCAGTATTTT. This translates into CASRTRGVVSTDTQYF.

The rearrangement uses TRBV6-2 or TRBV6-3 and TRBJ1-5; 7 bases are shared with TRBD1. This CDR3 is built from 15 residues. J gave up 1 base and V 7 bases, and 7 bases lay outside the gene matches. From germline, CDR1 is MNHEY and CDR2 SVGEGT. CDR3 loop: CASTVGQTSNQPQHF. CDR3 nucleotide sequence: TGTGCCAGCACCGTGGGACAGACCAGCAATCAGCCCCAGCATTTT.

This clonotype was observed a handful of times. The V and J genes are TRBV7-8 and TRBJ2-1; maybe TRBD2 (6 bases). The CDR3 runs 16 residues. Germline CDR1 SGHVS, CDR2 FQNEAQ. The ends were cut back, 2 bases at V and 0 bases at J, with 11 bases in the middle. CDR3 coding DNA: TGTGCCAGCAGCTTATGGGCGGGGAGCTCCTACAATGAGCAGTTCTTC. Amino acid sequence: CASSLWAGSSYNEQFF.

In this sample, this clonotype turned up many times. The rearrangement uses TRBV5-6 and TRBJ2-7, with a possible D match to TRBD2 (6 bases). Germline V gives CDR1 SGHDT, CDR2 YYEEEE. Deletions cut 2 bases from V and 1 base from J, with 19 bases between. The CDR3 totals 17 residues. CDR3 sequence (DNA): TGTGCCAGCAGCTTTTATACCTGGGGGGTCGTATCCTACGAGCAGTACTTC. This codes for CASSFYTWGVVSYEQYF. Full variable domain (outside the CDR3, taken from reference TRBV5-6 and TRBJ2-7): DAGVTQSPTHLIKTRGQQVTLRCSPKSGHDTVSWYQQALGQGPQFIFQYYEEEERQRGNFPDRFSGHQFPNYSSELNVNALLLGDSALYLCASSFYTWGVVSYEQYFGPGTRLTVT.